One sample yielded the 5 T cell receptor beta chains listed below, sequenced in a study of T cell responses to AZD1222 COVID-19 vaccine. This table comes from immunoSEQ multiplex PCR, and its TCRdb copy is limited to in-frame clones, with some not included. Of about 99,000 clones in the sample, approximately 93% were seen once. The starting material was peripheral blood, obtained 28 days after the second AZD1222 dose. These receptors were collected from an adult who received the AZD1222 COVID-19 vaccine.

The genes are TRBV21-1 and TRBJ2-7; the table calls TRBD2, which could not be checked here. TRBV21-1 is noted as a pseudogene. The CDR3 totals 18 residues. CDR3 loop: CASGPKELFRGASYEQYF. The CDR3 nucleotides are TGTGCCAGCGGACCCAAAGAATTGTTTCGGGGGGCTAGCTACGAGCAGTACTTC.

The V gene is TRBV7-3, the J gene TRBJ2-2, with 7 positions matching TRBD2. This CDR3 contains 16 residues. CDR1 is SGHTA, CDR2 FQGTGA, per germline. Germline trimming cut 1 base from V and 5 bases from J; bases unmatched to any gene: 7. CDR3 coding DNA: TGTGCCAGCAGCTTAAATGGGGGAGGGAGGACCGGGGAGCTGTTTTTT. Amino acid sequence: CASSLNGGGRTGELFF.

This clone has only one observation. The chain joins TRBV6-5 to TRBJ2-7; 10 bases map to TRBD2. This CDR3 contains 13 residues. Germline CDR1 and CDR2: MNHEY and SVGAGI. V dropped 10 bases and J dropped 7; count of bases not matched to a gene: 10. The CDR3 DNA sequence: TGTGCCACCGTCGGGTCTAGCGGGAGTGAGCAGTACTTC. Its protein product is CATVGSSGSEQYF.

This chain uses TRBV5-6 with TRBJ2-5; D not resolved. The CDR3 consists of 17 residues. V was shortened by 2 bases and J by 0 bases, with 17 bases between the two germline ends. Germline V gives CDR1 SGHDT, CDR2 YYEEEE. The CDR3 DNA reads as TGTGCCAGCAGCTTAATCTCGGTACTGGGGTACCAAGAGACCCAGTACTTC. It is translated as CASSLISVLGYQETQYF. Full variable domain (missing parts from reference TRBV5-6 and TRBJ2-5): DAGVTQSPTHLIKTRGQQVTLRCSPKSGHDTVSWYQQALGQGPQFIFQYYEEEERQRGNFPDRFSGHQFPNYSSELNVNALLLGDSALYLCASSLISVLGYQETQYFGPGTRLLVL.

The chain is built from TRBV7-8 and TRBJ2-3; unclear D gene. V lost 1 base and J 0 bases, leaving 8 bases between the germline ends. Germline CDR1 SGHVS, CDR2 FQNEAQ. This CDR3 has 15 amino acids. CDR3 sequence reads: CASSLGRASTDTQYF. In DNA, the CDR3 is TGTGCCAGCAGCTTAGGAAGGGCGAGCACAGATACGCAGTATTTT.